This paragraph covers one T cell receptor beta chain sequence. Its antigen is undetermined. One end of the junction is discordant with germline, which a read error may explain. The sample is drawn from a study of regulatory T cells in long-lasting Graves disease. About the research overall: Graves' disease counted as persistent after over 5 years of antithyroid drugs with positive TSH receptor antibodies. Whole-study findings and limits: Newly diagnosed Graves' patients had higher TCR diversity than persistent ones. New patients shared approximately 970 public clonotypes, and persistent patients shared more, with 2,500 to 3,000. Having only a small sample size may have limited accuracy.

Sequencing libraries for TCR beta were prepared with iRepertoire HTBI primers and Arm-PCR of CDR3 regions. TCRdb re-called the multiplex PCR reads through MiXCR, storing one row per CDR3 protein. The sample contains roughly 700,000 distinct CDR3 sequences, about 32% of which appear only once. The sample's time point: persistent/refractory GD, antithyroid drugs over 5 years with positive TRAb. PBMC RNA was the source of the TCR library. From germline, CDR1 is SGDLS and CDR2 YYNGEE. This CDR3 contains 15 residues. This receptor was obtained from a female donor with Graves disease. Sample: peripheral blood mononuclear cells (PBMCs), taken when the disease was refractory, from a patient treated with antithyroid drugs. V is TRBV9 and J is TRBJ2-1; D tentatively fits TRBD1 or TRBD2 (5 bases each). The CDR3 DNA sequence: TGTGCCAGCAGCGTAGGTGGGACCTCCGACAATGAGCAGTTCTTC. Its protein is CASSVGGTSDNEQFF.